The 4 T cell receptor beta chains in this list originate from one sample, sequenced in a study of T cell clonality in common variable immunodeficiency. Repertoires were generated with immunoSEQ multiplex PCR, while TCRdb's copy carries only in-frame clones and drops some. The sample gives around 47,000 clones, none seen only once, and the top ten clones hold around 2%. The sample taken for sequencing was peripheral blood mononuclear cells. Receptors were obtained from a person between 18 and 69 years old in good health.

Many counts were recorded for this clone. The sequenced CDR3 bases are TGCGCCAGCAGTCCGCTCCCATGCCCGGTCACTGAA. As protein: CASSPLPCPVTE. The full CDR3 sequence reads CASSPLPCPVTEAFF. This chain links TRBV23-1 with TRBJ1-1; D is unresolved. The read is 3 residues too short to cover the CDR3 end, so that end is filled in from the germline J gene. TRBV23-1 is identified as an open reading frame with a role that is uncertain. Trimming took 4 bases from V and 4 from J, leaving 16 bases between them. The CDR3 loop spans 15 amino acids.

This clone was observed a handful of times. The read is 3 residues too short to cover the CDR3 end, so that end is filled in from the germline J gene. The V gene is TRBV2, the J gene TRBJ1-5; 8 bases are a match to TRBD1. The V segment lost 5 bases and the J segment 0 bases; nucleotides outside the gene matches: 3. Germline-derived CDR1 and CDR2 are SNHLY and FYNNEI. The CDR3 length is 15 residues. CDR3 residues: CASSRQGPSNQPQHF. The sequenced CDR3 bases are TGTGCCAGCAGTAGACAGGGGCCTAGCAATCAGCCC. The full variable domain, rest sourced from reference TRBV2 and TRBJ1-5, is EPEVTQTPSHQVTQMGQEVILRCVPISNHLYFYWYRQILGQKVEFLVSFYNNEISEKSEIFDDQFSVERPDGSNFTLKIRSTKLEDSAMYFCASSRQGPSNQPQHFGDGTRLSIL.

This clone was recorded many times. The read gets to within 3 residues of the CDR3 end, and the germline J gene fills in the rest. The V and J genes are TRBV20-1 and TRBJ2-7; 9 positions match TRBD1. Losses at the gene ends were 5 bases for V and 2 bases for J; bases not matched to a gene: 7. Germline assignment: CDR1 DFQATT and CDR2 SNEGSKA (reference sequence). This CDR3 is built from 14 residues. Incomplete CDR3 DNA: TGCAGTGCTGAGGGACAGGGTGGGGCCTACGAG. Residues: CSAEGQGGAYE. The entire CDR3 protein is CSAEGQGGAYEQYF.

In its sample, this clone was seen many times. The read ends 3 residues before the CDR3 terminus; that terminus is restored from the germline J gene. The rearrangement uses TRBV19 and TRBJ2-7, with D possibly matching TRBD2 (5 bases). The CDR3 is 13 residues long. Trimming left V 6 bases short and J 3 bases short, with 12 bases between. The germline V gene encodes CDR1 LNHDA and CDR2 SQIVND (reference sequence). The CDR3 region is CASSGDSYYEQYF. Partial CDR3 DNA: TGTGCCAGTAGCGGGGATTCTTACTACGAG.